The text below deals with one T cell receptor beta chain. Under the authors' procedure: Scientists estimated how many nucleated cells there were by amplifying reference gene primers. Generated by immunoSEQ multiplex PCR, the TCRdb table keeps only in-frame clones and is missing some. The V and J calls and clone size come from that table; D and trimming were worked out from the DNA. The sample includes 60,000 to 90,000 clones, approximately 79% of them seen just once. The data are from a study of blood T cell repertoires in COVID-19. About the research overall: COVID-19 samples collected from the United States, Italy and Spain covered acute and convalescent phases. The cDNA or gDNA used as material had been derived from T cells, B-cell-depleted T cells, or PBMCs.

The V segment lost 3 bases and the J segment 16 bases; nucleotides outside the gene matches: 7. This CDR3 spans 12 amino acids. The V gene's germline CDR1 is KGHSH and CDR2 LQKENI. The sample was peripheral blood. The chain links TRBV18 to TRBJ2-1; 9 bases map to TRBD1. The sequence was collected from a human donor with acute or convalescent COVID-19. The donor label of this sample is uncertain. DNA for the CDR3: TGTGCCAGCTCACCCGAGGGACAGGGCCTTTTCTTC. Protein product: CASSPEGQGLFF.